These 22 T cell receptor beta chains share one sample of origin, sequenced in a study of STAT5B mutations in CD4+ large granular lymphocyte leukemia. Assay used: immunoSEQ multiplex PCR; TCRdb lists only in-frame clones, some missing. The repertoire holds about 1,400 clones, with roughly 77% as singletons. The sample consisted of PBMCs. These receptors came from a man between 65 and 80 years old with CD4+ T-cell large granular lymphocyte leukemia.

This chain uses TRBV5-1 with TRBJ1-5, with D tentatively TRBD1 (5 bases). The germline V and J ends were trimmed by 4 bases and 7 bases, with 18 bases remaining between them. CDR1 and CDR2 (germline): SGHRS, YFSETQ. The CDR3 totals 15 residues. CDR3 region: CASSTDGRVGQPQHF. CDR3 sequence (DNA): TGCGCCAGCAGCACAGACGGCAGGGTCGGACAGCCCCAGCATTTT. Complete variable domain (other parts from reference TRBV5-1 and TRBJ1-5): KAGVTQTPRYLIKTRGQQVTLSCSPISGHRSVSWYQQTPGQGLQFLFEYFSETQRNKGNFPGRFSGRQFSNSRSEMNVSTLELGDSALYLCASSTDGRVGQPQHFGDGTRLSIL.

V usage is TRBV27 and J usage is TRBJ1-1, with a tentative D call TRBD1 (6 bases). Per germline, CDR1 MNHEY and CDR2 SMNVEV (reference sequence). The germline V and J ends were trimmed by 6 bases and 2 bases, with 16 bases remaining between them. This CDR3 spans 15 amino acids. In nucleotides, the CDR3 is TGTGCCAGCAGACGCCACGGACAGTCAAACACTGAAGCTTTCTTT. As protein: CASRRHGQSNTEAFF.

This clone was counted a single time. The rearrangement uses TRBV7-5 and TRBJ1-5; the table's TRBD1 call for D was not verified on the DNA. TRBV7-5 is an annotated pseudogene. CDR3 length: 14 amino acids. CDR3 protein: CVRSQDRVNQPQHF. The CDR3 DNA is TGTGTCAGAAGCCAGGACAGGGTAAATCAGCCCCAGCATTTT.

This clone was observed a single time. The J gene is TRBJ2-5, the V gene TRBV4-3; D is ambiguous. The V end lost 0 bases, the J end lost 4 bases, and 9 bases lay between the germline ends. Germline CDR1 LGHNA, CDR2 YSLEER. The CDR3 is 14 amino acids. The CDR3 is CASSQDLIGETQYF. CDR3 in DNA: TGCGCCAGCAGCCAAGATCTTATCGGAGAGACCCAGTACTTC.

J is TRBJ1-6 and V is TRBV9; D is ambiguous. This CDR3 has 15 amino acids. Germline values: CDR1 SGDLS, CDR2 YYNGEE. Trimming took 0 bases from V and 6 from J, leaving 10 bases between them. CDR3 sequence (DNA): TGTGCCAGCAGCGTAGATGCGGGTTTTAATTCACCCCTCCACTTT. Its protein is CASSVDAGFNSPLHF.

The chain links TRBV19 to TRBJ2-2; D is perhaps TRBD1 or TRBD2 (5 bases each). Per the germline V gene, CDR1 is LNHDA and CDR2 is SQIVND (reference sequence). The germline V and J ends were trimmed by 6 bases and 4 bases, with 15 bases remaining between them. The length of the CDR3 is 15 residues. The CDR3 spells CASSFGRDGTGELFF. CDR3 coding DNA: TGTGCCAGTAGCTTTGGCAGGGACGGCACCGGGGAGCTGTTTTTT.

The chain uses TRBV2 and TRBJ2-1; D call uncertain. Germline V CDR1 and CDR2: SNHLY, FYNNEI. With 7 bases removed from V and 4 bases from J, the gap between germline ends came to 5 bases. The CDR3 runs 11 residues. CDR3 in DNA: TGTGCCAGCACCTTATACAATGAGCAGTTCTTC. This sequence encodes CASTLYNEQFF.

The V call is TRBV19, the J call TRBJ2-1; 8 nucleotides align to TRBD2. There are 17 residues in the CDR3. Germline loops: CDR1 LNHDA, CDR2 SQIVND (reference sequence). V was clipped by 3 bases and J by 5 bases; unmatched bases: 12. This chain's CDR3 is CASSMSTSGVNNNEQFF. As DNA, the CDR3 is TGTGCCAGTAGTATGAGCACTAGCGGAGTTAATAACAATGAGCAGTTCTTC.

V usage is TRBV7-2 and J usage is TRBJ1-5; perhaps TRBD1 as D (5 bases). Between the trimmed V and J ends, which lost 5 bases and 0 bases, there was a span of 20 bases. Germline-derived CDR1 and CDR2 are SGHTA and FQGNSA. CDR3 length equals 18 residues. In nucleotides, the CDR3 is TGTGCCAGCAGCCCACCCCTGGGGCAGGGAGATAGCAATCAGCCCCAGCATTTT. It is translated as CASSPPLGQGDSNQPQHF.

This clone was picked up a small number of times. The chain joins TRBV5-1 to TRBJ1-5; no clear D gene. Trimming took off 0 bases at V and 7 bases at J, with 11 bases between the two ends. Germline V gene sequence: CDR1 SGHRS, CDR2 YFSETQ. The CDR3 covers 14 residues. The CDR3 DNA is TGCGCCAGCAGCTTGGACGGCAGTTGGCAGCCCCAGCATTTT. Amino acids: CASSLDGSWQPQHF.

The table lists this clone with a few counts. V gene TRBV19 combines with J gene TRBJ2-2; 7 positions match TRBD2. V lost 9 bases, J lost 6 bases, and 10 bases stayed unmatched. The germline V gene encodes CDR1 LNHDA and CDR2 SQIVND (reference sequence). The CDR3 totals 14 residues. The CDR3, as DNA: TGTGCCAGCCAGACTAGCAATCGGCCCGGGGAGCTGTTTTTT. It yields the protein CASQTSNRPGELFF.

The CDR3 nucleotides read TGTGCCAGCAGCCAAGACAGGGGGGAGACCCAGTACTTC. This codes for CASSQDRGETQYF. The chain has TRBV4-2 and TRBJ2-5, with TRBD1 matching 7 bases. J gave up 5 bases and V 0 bases, and 0 bases lay outside the gene matches. From germline, CDR1 is LGHNA and CDR2 YNFKEQ. The CDR3 runs 13 residues.

This clone showed up just once. The rearrangement links TRBV5-1 to TRBJ2-5; D may be TRBD1 (5 bases). Germline CDR1 SGHRS, CDR2 YFSETQ. V shed 0 bases and J shed 5 bases, with 11 bases lying between them. The CDR3 runs to 14 residues. The CDR3, as DNA: TGCGCCAGCAGCTTGGACCGGGCAGGGGAGACCCAGTACTTC. It encodes CASSLDRAGETQYF.

This chain connects TRBV20-1 to TRBJ2-3, with a weak D call TRBD2 (6 bases). The germline V gene has CDR1 DFQATT and CDR2 SNEGSKA (reference sequence). This CDR3 comprises 11 residues. Trimming took 5 bases from V and 5 from J, leaving 8 bases between them. CDR3 DNA sequence: TGCAGTGCTGGGGGGAGAGATACGCAGTATTTT. Amino acids: CSAGGRDTQYF.

This chain joins TRBV4-2 and TRBJ2-1; 11 bases align to TRBD2. This CDR3 has 15 residues. J gave up 4 bases and V 2 bases, and 1 base lay outside the gene matches. CDR1 and CDR2 from the germline V gene are LGHNA and YNFKEQ. The CDR3 bases are TGTGCCAGCAGCCAAACTAGCGGGGGATACAATGAGCAGTTCTTC. Encoded protein: CASSQTSGGYNEQFF.

CDR3 sequence reads: CASTEVQGSEKLFF. CDR3 bases: TGTGCCAGCACCGAGGTACAGGGTTCGGAAAAACTGTTTTTT. V gene TRBV28 combines with J gene TRBJ1-4; perhaps TRBD1 as D (6 bases). The CDR3 is 14 amino acids. Germline CDR1 is MDHEN and CDR2 is SYDVKM. Trimming removed 7 bases from V and 8 bases from J, with 17 bases in between. The variable domain in full, completed from reference TRBV28 and TRBJ1-4, reads DVKVTQSSRYLVKRTGEKVFLECVQDMDHENMFWYRQDPGLGLRLIYFSYDVKMKEKGDIPEGYSVSREKKERFSLILESASTNQTSMYLCASTEVQGSEKLFFGSGTQLSVL.

This clone has just one count. The genes are TRBV5-6 and TRBJ1-4; D remains ambiguous. Trimming took off 4 bases at V and 1 base at J, with 11 bases between the two ends. Germline V gives CDR1 SGHDT, CDR2 YYEEEE. This CDR3 is 15 amino acids long. CDR3 in DNA: TGTGCCAGCAGCCAGGACGGGCTAACTAATGAAAAACTGTTTTTT. It translates to CASSQDGLTNEKLFF. Full variable domain (remainder filled in from reference TRBV5-6 and TRBJ1-4): DAGVTQSPTHLIKTRGQQVTLRCSPKSGHDTVSWYQQALGQGPQFIFQYYEEEERQRGNFPDRFSGHQFPNYSSELNVNALLLGDSALYLCASSQDGLTNEKLFFGSGTQLSVL.

V usage is TRBV5-6 and J usage is TRBJ2-2; no definite D call. The CDR3 is 14 amino acids. V was trimmed by 4 bases and J by 6 bases, leaving 13 bases between them. The germline gives CDR1 SGHDT, CDR2 YYEEEE. DNA of the CDR3: TGTGCCAGCAGCGAGTTGAGTTGGTCCGGGGAGCTGTTTTTT. This gives the protein CASSELSWSGELFF.

This chain's CDR3 is CAWSLQGNQPQHF. CDR3 nucleotide sequence: TGTGCCTGGAGTTTACAGGGGAATCAGCCCCAGCATTTT. J is TRBJ1-5 and V is TRBV30; 7 bases agree with TRBD1. The CDR3 extends over 13 amino acids. V was pared by 2 bases and J by 4 bases, with 2 bases of the junction left unmatched. Germline CDR1 and CDR2: GTSNPN and SVGIG (reference sequence).

The rearrangement joins TRBV21-1 to TRBJ1-4; TRBD1 was called by the table and not checked on the DNA. TRBV21-1 corresponds to a pseudogene. The CDR3 length is 14 residues. The CDR3 nucleotides are TGTGCCAGTCTTCAGGGCTCGACGAATGAAAAACTGTTTTTT. This translates into CASLQGSTNEKLFF.

The gene calls are TRBV19 and TRBJ2-6, with D perhaps TRBD1 (6 bases). The CDR3 has 16 amino acids. Germline CDR1 LNHDA, CDR2 SQIVND (reference sequence). V was pared by 7 bases and J by 1 base, with 14 bases between. The CDR3 spells CASKGEQGSGANVLTF. DNA for the CDR3: TGTGCCAGTAAAGGGGAACAGGGATCTGGGGCCAACGTCCTGACTTTC.

J is TRBJ2-2 and V is TRBV6-1; D possibly uses TRBD1 or TRBD2 (5 bases each). Germline V gives CDR1 MNHNS, CDR2 SASEGT. The CDR3 runs to 17 residues. V lost 4 bases and J 4 bases, leaving 19 bases between the germline ends. The CDR3 coding sequence is TGTGCCAGCAGTGCCCTGAAGTGGGGGAGAGGCACCGGGGAGCTGTTTTTT. It translates to CASSALKWGRGTGELFF.